These 17 T cell receptor beta chains were all obtained from the same sample, sequenced in a study of blood T cell repertoires in COVID-19. The repertoire was sequenced with immunoSEQ multiplex PCR; TCRdb's copy has only in-frame clones and lacks some. This sample has fewer than 150,000 clones, with around 87% found just once. The sequenced sample was peripheral blood. The receptors were gathered from a human donor in a cohort sampled during active COVID-19.

This chain connects TRBV6-5 to TRBJ2-1; possibly TRBD2 for D (5 bases). Germline CDR1 and CDR2: MNHEY and SVGAGI. CDR3 size: 12 residues. V dropped 0 bases and J dropped 8 bases, with 5 bases sitting between them. For the CDR3, the DNA is TGTGCCAGCAGTTACTCGGAGGATGAGCAGTTCTTC. This encodes CASSYSEDEQFF.

V usage is TRBV4-1 and J usage is TRBJ2-1; 7 bases fit TRBD2. J gave up 7 bases and V 4 bases, and 10 bases lay outside the gene matches. The length of the CDR3 is 15 residues. Germline CDR1 and CDR2: MGHRA and YSYEKL. The CDR3 protein is CASSRSGRAPNEQFF. For the CDR3, the DNA is TGCGCCAGCAGCCGGTCTGGGAGGGCCCCGAATGAGCAGTTCTTC.

The rearrangement joins TRBV4-2 to TRBJ2-1, with 12 bases aligning to TRBD2. Germline lookup yields CDR1 LGHNA and CDR2 YNFKEQ. Trimming removed 3 bases from V and 7 bases from J; junction bases left unmatched: 4. The CDR3 covers 15 residues. The CDR3 is CASSQTSGSENEQFF. The CDR3 DNA is TGTGCCAGCAGCCAGACTAGCGGGAGTGAGAATGAGCAGTTCTTC.

This clone was observed a single time. The genes are TRBV2 and TRBJ1-3, with a tentative D call TRBD1 (5 bases). V lost 3 bases and J 4 bases, leaving 10 bases between the germline ends. From germline, CDR1 is SNHLY and CDR2 FYNNEI. The CDR3 has 14 amino acids. CDR3 in DNA: TGTGCCAGCAGTGACGGGCAGGGAGGAAACACCATATATTTT. It translates to CASSDGQGGNTIYF.

The chain couples TRBV19 to TRBJ2-5, with 7 bases matching TRBD1. The CDR3 contains 15 residues. V shed 6 bases and J 1 base; nucleotides not matched to a gene: 8. From germline, CDR1 is LNHDA and CDR2 SQIVND (reference sequence). The CDR3 protein is CASRHNRGPQETQYF. CDR3 nucleotide sequence: TGTGCCAGTAGGCACAACAGGGGCCCCCAAGAGACCCAGTACTTC.

This clone has a single count. The genes are TRBV7-6 and TRBJ2-3; 9 bases line up with TRBD2. Losses at the gene ends were 0 bases for V and 6 bases for J; bases not matched to a gene: 7. This CDR3 comprises 16 residues. The germline V gene has CDR1 SGHVS and CDR2 FNYEAQ. CDR3 loop: CASSLAGGGAVDTQYF. In DNA, the CDR3 is TGTGCCAGCAGCTTAGCGGGCGGGGGGGCCGTCGATACGCAGTATTTT.

The chain uses TRBV28 and TRBJ2-7; 8 positions agree with TRBD1. V trimming: 7 bases; J trimming: 4 bases; junction bases outside the gene matches: 6. This CDR3 region has 13 residues. Germline CDR1 is MDHEN and CDR2 is SYDVKM. The DNA of the CDR3 is TGTGCCAGCACTTTGACAGGGGAATACGAGCAGTACTTC. It translates to CASTLTGEYEQYF.

V usage is TRBV3-1 (or the pseudogene TRBV3-2) and J usage is TRBJ2-2, with D possibly TRBD2 on 5 matching bases. Trimming removed 5 bases at V and 2 bases at J, with 9 bases between. The CDR3 extends over 14 amino acids. CDR1 LGHDT and CDR2 YNNKEL come from the germline V gene (reference sequence). The CDR3 loop is CASSVGDNTGELFF. In DNA form, the CDR3 reads TGTGCCAGCAGCGTGGGAGACAACACCGGGGAGCTGTTTTTT.

The V gene is TRBV5-1, the J gene TRBJ2-7; D is possibly TRBD2 (5 bases). The V end was cut by 1 base, the J end by 6 bases, with 17 bases between. There are 15 residues in the CDR3. The V gene's germline CDR1 is SGHRS and CDR2 YFSETQ. CDR3 amino acids: CASSLSTVGVSEQYF. The CDR3 bases are TGCGCCAGCAGCTTGAGTACGGTCGGGGTGTCCGAGCAGTACTTC. The variable domain in full, completed from reference TRBV5-1 and TRBJ2-7, reads KAGVTQTPRYLIKTRGQQVTLSCSPISGHRSVSWYQQTPGQGLQFLFEYFSETQRNKGNFPGRFSGRQFSNSRSEMNVSTLELGDSALYLCASSLSTVGVSEQYFGPGTRLTVT.

This clone was seen a single time. The CDR3 loop is CASSQSNSRENYQPQHF. Written as DNA, the CDR3 is TGCGCCAGCAGCCAGAGCAATTCCCGGGAGAACTATCAGCCCCAGCATTTT. The chain combines TRBV4-1 with TRBJ1-5; D is ambiguous. Germline lookup yields CDR1 MGHRA and CDR2 YSYEKL. The V gene lost 3 bases and the J gene lost 5 bases, with 20 bases spanning the gap. This CDR3 spans 17 amino acids.

The V call is TRBV6-2 or TRBV6-3, the J call TRBJ2-3; TRBD2 aligns across 13 bases. Germline V gives CDR1 MNHEY, CDR2 SVGEGT. The CDR3 runs 16 residues. J gave up 8 bases and V 5 bases, and 10 bases lay outside the gene matches. This CDR3 reads CASSLGLAGVRGTQYF. Written as DNA, the CDR3 is TGTGCCAGCAGTCTAGGACTAGCGGGGGTCCGTGGTACGCAGTATTTT.

The rearrangement links TRBV28 to TRBJ2-7, with 8 bases matching TRBD1. The J segment lost 4 bases and the V segment lost 10 bases, leaving 9 bases of the junction unmatched. The germline V gene encodes CDR1 MDHEN and CDR2 SYDVKM. This CDR3 has 13 amino acids. The CDR3 protein is CAIDQGAGYEQYF. CDR3 in DNA: TGTGCCATCGACCAGGGGGCAGGGTACGAGCAGTACTTC.

This clone was detected only a few times. The chain links TRBV19 to TRBJ2-7; 10 bases are shared with TRBD1. J was trimmed by 2 bases and V by 3 bases; bases with no gene match: 13. There are 18 residues in the CDR3. CDR1 LNHDA and CDR2 SQIVND come from the germline V gene (reference sequence). CDR3 amino acids: CASSMGTSGTGAAYEQYF. The DNA for the CDR3 is TGTGCCAGTAGTATGGGGACCTCCGGGACAGGGGCGGCCTACGAGCAGTACTTC.

The chain couples TRBV7-2 to TRBJ2-2; 8 bases fit TRBD1. The V gene's germline CDR1 is SGHTA and CDR2 FQGNSA. CDR3 length: 15 residues. V shed 6 bases and J 4 bases; nucleotides not matched to a gene: 7. CDR3 nucleotides: TGTGCCAGCAGTCCAGGGGGCGCGGGCACCGGGGAGCTGTTTTTT. Amino acids: CASSPGGAGTGELFF. Complete variable domain (other parts from reference TRBV7-2 and TRBJ2-2): GAGVSQSPSNKVTEKGKDVELRCDPISGHTALYWYRQSLGQGLEFLIYFQGNSAPDKSGLPSDRFSAERTGGSVSTLTIQRTQQEDSAVYLCASSPGGAGTGELFFGEGSRLTVL.

This chain uses TRBV20-1 with TRBJ2-5; D perhaps matches TRBD2 (6 bases). This CDR3 spans 11 amino acids. V was cut by 4 bases and J by 5 bases, with 8 bases left in between. Germline CDR1 and CDR2: DFQATT and SNEGSKA (reference sequence). The CDR3 bases are TGCAGTGCTACCCGGGGGGAGACCCAGTACTTC. It specifies CSATRGETQYF.

The J gene is TRBJ2-1, the V gene TRBV10-3; 12 bases are shared with TRBD2. The V and J ends lost 5 bases and 4 bases, in that order; junction bases with no gene match: 12. The CDR3 has 18 residues. The germline CDR1 and CDR2 sequences are ENHRY and SYGVKD. Here the CDR3 reads CAISSPTRTSGVYNEQFF. CDR3 nucleotide sequence: TGTGCCATCAGTTCACCTACCAGGACTAGCGGGGTTTACAATGAGCAGTTCTTC.

CDR3 sequence reads: CASSRSGTVYEKLFF. DNA for the CDR3: TGTGCCAGCAGCCGGTCCGGGACAGTTTACGAAAAACTGTTTTTT. The gene calls are TRBV14 and TRBJ1-4, with 7 bases matching TRBD1. Trimming took 4 bases from V and 8 from J; bases not matched to a gene: 10. The CDR3 extends over 15 amino acids. Germline V gives CDR1 SGHDN, CDR2 FVKESK.